The clone carrying this TCR beta chain was detected a few times. The antigen remains unidentified. The data stem from a study of metastatic and nonmetastatic thyroid tumors. Looking at the study overall: Repertoire comparisons spanned blood and tumor or nodule tissue from malignant and benign thyroid patients.

CDR1 SNHLY and CDR2 FYNNEI come from the germline V gene. The CDR3 totals 15 residues. The V end was cut by 4 bases, the J end by 9 bases, with 16 bases between. Every patient was untreated before thyroid surgery. Per the authors' pipeline: For papillary thyroid cancer, a distant-metastasis classifier was constructed from CDR3 differences observed across clinicopathological groups. TCRdb re-analyzed the PCR reads using MiXCR. The authors' filters were not applied to this entry. This sample yields tens of thousands of clones, of which 15% to 20% are seen a single time; over 9% belongs to the top ten. Study-level results: According to reports, the diversity of TCR beta was significantly higher in malignant thyroid tumors than in benign nodules, and this held in both blood and tumor samples.

This rearrangement joins TRBV2 to TRBJ1-6, with D unclear. This TCR derives from a male donor with papillary thyroid cancer or a benign thyroid nodule (not recorded which). Some clones in this sample may be carry-over from other donors' samples. The sequenced sample was blood. The CDR3 loop reads CASSGSGGERSPLHF. For the CDR3, the DNA is TGTGCCAGCAGTGGATCCGGTGGAGAGCGTTCACCCCTCCACTTT.